This T cell receptor beta chain emerged from a study of molecular identifiers for immune sequencing clone quantification. Study at large: Five aliquots were made in replicates from the RNA of roughly 20,000 or 100,000 naive CD8 cells, and four were sequenced. General observations from the study: Single-cell amounts of spiked Jurkat TCR RNA were reportedly detectable among approximately 1 million naive cells. Clones above 20 RNA copies contained over 99% of effector molecules but under 1% of naive ones.

One entry per CDR3 protein, called by TCRdb with MiXCR from the PCR reads. The sample yields about 630,000 distinct CDR3 sequences, 25% seen once. The sample holds a few counts of this clonotype. Its antigen remains unknown. Libraries of naive CD8 cells were prepared from 20,000 to 1,000,000 sorted cells using 10%, 30% or 50% RNA. Trimming took off 8 bases at V and 4 bases at J, with 12 bases between the two ends. Per germline, CDR1 MNHEY and CDR2 SMNVEV (reference sequence). This CDR3 contains 12 residues. The chain joins TRBV27 to TRBJ2-7; D remains unclear. The source is a human donor in good health. Some libraries in this study had Jurkat cell RNA spiked in. Input material: naive CD8+ T cells from blood, with Jurkat cell RNA spiked in. Indicated subset: FACS-sorted CD8+CD4-CCR7+CD45RA+ naive T cells. The CDR3, as DNA: TGTGCCAGCCGAAGTACTTCTTACGAGCAGTACTTC. Translating it yields CASRSTSYEQYF.